This is a list of T cell receptor beta chains from one sample in a study of spatial heterogeneity in lung cancer. MiXCR, run by TCRdb on the 5' RACE reads, gives a single entry per CDR3 protein. Among about 40,000 distinct CDR3 sequences listed, 5.2% were seen once. The sequencing used PBMCs, collected at surgery. All receptors come from a female donor with early-stage non-small cell lung cancer. CDR3s include the opening cysteine and the closing phenylalanine or tryptophan. A D gene is named only where the DNA matches it firmly. Some rows mark clone size as missing; the rest say once, few, many or name a class of expanded clone.

length	size	D	V	J	CDR3	DNA
14	many	TRBD1	TRBV7-2	TRBJ2-7	CASSFRDRGREQYF	TGTGCCAGCAGCTTCCGGGACAGGGGACGAGAGCAGTACTTC
15	many	NA	TRBV19	TRBJ1-5	CASSIKDTSNQPQHF	TGTGCCAGTAGTATCAAGGACACAAGCAATCAGCCCCAGCATTTT
14	few	NA	TRBV6-2/TRBV6-3	TRBJ2-7	CASSSPGRLYEQYF	TGTGCCAGCAGCTCCCCCGGCCGGCTCTACGAGCAGTACTTC
13	NA	TRBD2	TRBV20-1	TRBJ2-3	CSALGLAGDTQYF	TGCAGTGCTTTAGGACTAGCAGGCGATACGCAGTATTTT
16	many	NA	TRBV3-1	TRBJ1-6	CASSQWTGGSNSPLHF	TGTGCCAGCAGCCAGTGGACGGGGGGAAGTAATTCACCCCTCCACTTT
18	many	TRBD1	TRBV7-2	TRBJ2-4	CASSLYYRGTVAKNIQYF	TGTGCCAGCAGCTTATATTATCGAGGGACAGTGGCCAAAAACATTCAGTACTTC
14	few	NA	TRBV5-5	TRBJ1-2	CASSLAGAGDGYTF	TGTGCCAGCAGCTTGGCTGGGGCAGGGGACGGCTACACCTTC
14	many	NA	TRBV4-2	TRBJ2-2	CASRVAGGTGELFF	TGTGCCAGCAGAGTAGCTGGGGGGACCGGGGAGCTGTTTTTT
12	many	NA	TRBV5-1	TRBJ2-7	CASSLDTYEQYF	TGCGCCAGCAGCTTGGACACTTACGAGCAGTACTTC
16	many	TRBD2	TRBV7-9	TRBJ2-7	CASSSQGTSGGAKQYF	TGTGCCAGCAGCTCCCAAGGGACTAGCGGGGGGGCGAAGCAGTACTTC
15	many	TRBD1	TRBV5-6	TRBJ2-7	CASSPGTGYKDEQYF	TGTGCCAGCAGCCCGGGGACAGGGTATAAGGACGAGCAGTACTTC
16	many	NA	TRBV28	TRBJ2-3	CASSPLVVPREDTQYF	TGTGCCAGCAGCCCCTTAGTGGTGCCCCGGGAAGATACGCAGTATTTT
11	many	NA	TRBV20-1	TRBJ1-1	CSASLITEAFF	TGCAGTGCTAGCTTAATCACTGAAGCTTTCTTT
16	many	TRBD1	TRBV10-3	TRBJ1-2	CAISETGTGSPYGYTF	TGTGCCATCAGTGAGACCGGGACAGGCTCCCCATATGGCTACACCTTC
13	NA	NA	TRBV12-3/TRBV12-4	TRBJ1-2	CASIHRRLGGYTF	TGTGCCAGCATTCACCGGCGACTTGGGGGCTACACCTTC
17	many	TRBD2	TRBV6-2/TRBV6-3	TRBJ2-1	CASSYEIGGARSDEQFF	TGTGCCAGCAGTTACGAAATCGGGGGGGCCAGGAGTGATGAGCAGTTCTTC
17	few	TRBD2	TRBV5-1	TRBJ2-3	CASSLAGVAGTTDTQYF	TGCGCCAGCAGCTTGGCGGGAGTAGCGGGGACCACAGATACGCAGTATTTT
14	NA	NA	TRBV6-6	TRBJ2-3	CASSAWGESDTQYF	TGTGCCAGCAGTGCCTGGGGTGAATCGGATACGCAGTATTTT
17	many	TRBD1	TRBV3-1	TRBJ2-5	CASSQGPGQGTRETQYF	TGTGCCAGCAGCCAAGGCCCCGGACAGGGGACAAGGGAGACCCAGTACTTC
14	many	TRBD1	TRBV12-3/TRBV12-4	TRBJ1-2	CASSPTGFVYGYTF	TGTGCCAGCAGCCCGACAGGGTTTGTCTATGGCTACACCTTC
16	many	TRBD2	TRBV4-3	TRBJ2-1	CASSRRGGGSYNEQFF	TGCGCCAGCTCTAGAAGGGGCGGGGGCTCCTACAATGAGCAGTTCTTC
14	many	NA	TRBV19	TRBJ1-3	CASLGIWSGNTIYF	TGTGCCAGTTTGGGGATTTGGTCCGGAAACACCATATATTTT
14	few	NA	TRBV5-4	TRBJ2-7	CASSPDFSSYEQYF	TGTGCCAGCAGTCCGGACTTTAGCTCCTACGAGCAGTACTTC
14	NA	NA	TRBV15	TRBJ1-2	CVTSRQQRGYGYTF	TGTGTCACCAGCAGACAGCAGAGGGGCTATGGCTACACCTTC
14	NA	NA	TRBV28	TRBJ2-3	CASSFVSGADTQYF	TGTGCCAGCAGTTTCGTGTCCGGGGCAGATACGCAGTATTTT
16	medium-sized	TRBD1	TRBV20-1	TRBJ1-6	CSASHSSGTGDSPLHF	TGCAGTGCTTCGCACTCCTCCGGGACAGGGGATTCACCCCTCCACTTT
12	many	NA	TRBV2	TRBJ1-2	CASTLRGYGYTF	TGTGCCAGCACCCTCAGGGGATATGGCTACACCTTC
15	NA	TRBD2	TRBV11-3	TRBJ2-7	CASSYGSGSSYEQYF	TGTGCCAGCAGCTACGGCAGCGGGAGCTCCTACGAGCAGTACTTC
14	many	NA	TRBV2	TRBJ2-7	CASSDLLASHEQYF	TGTGCCAGCAGTGACCTTCTAGCGTCCCACGAGCAGTACTTC
13	many	NA	TRBV10-3	TRBJ2-7	CALTSDSSYEQYF	TGTGCCCTCACATCGGACAGTTCCTACGAGCAGTACTTC
13	few	NA	TRBV18	TRBJ1-1	CASSPLRGTEAFF	TGTGCCAGCTCACCATTGAGGGGCACTGAAGCTTTCTTT
15	few	NA	TRBV7-3	TRBJ1-6	CASSSDSSYNSPLHF	TGTGCCAGCAGCTCGGACAGCTCCTATAATTCACCCCTCCACTTT
17	few	TRBD1	TRBV5-4	TRBJ1-1	CASSLFGGQGKQYEAFF	TGTGCCAGCAGCTTGTTTGGTGGACAGGGGAAACAGTATGAAGCTTTCTTT
18	few	TRBD2	TRBV12-3/TRBV12-4	TRBJ2-1	CASSSLTTSGGAKGEQFF	TGTGCCAGCAGTTCTCTGACTACTAGCGGGGGGGCCAAGGGAGAGCAGTTCTTC
17	many	NA	TRBV7-2	TRBJ2-4	CASSLESTGTSKNIQYF	TGTGCCAGCAGCTTAGAGTCGACGGGGACGTCCAAAAACATTCAGTACTTC
13	many	NA	TRBV5-1	TRBJ1-2	CASSPSGSNGYTF	TGCGCCAGCAGCCCGTCGGGATCCAATGGCTACACCTTC
18	many	TRBD2	TRBV27	TRBJ2-4	CASSPWTSGGSYKNIQYF	TGTGCCAGCAGTCCGTGGACTAGCGGGGGGTCCTACAAAAACATTCAGTACTTC
13	medium-sized	NA	TRBV27	TRBJ2-2	CASRQQGPGELFF	TGTGCCAGCAGGCAGCAGGGCCCCGGGGAGCTGTTTTTT
15	NA	TRBD1	TRBV4-1	TRBJ1-1	CASSQGQGAMAEAFF	TGCGCCAGCAGCCAAGGACAGGGGGCTATGGCTGAAGCTTTCTTT
16	many	NA	TRBV23-1	TRBJ2-3	CASSQFCRPSTDTQYF	TGCGCCAGCAGTCAATTTTGCAGGCCTAGCACAGATACGCAGTATTTT
14	many	NA	TRBV12-3/TRBV12-4	TRBJ2-6	CASSLFSGANVLTF	TGTGCCAGCAGTTTGTTCTCTGGGGCCAACGTCCTGACTTTC
13	many	NA	TRBV11-2	TRBJ2-2	CASSPLRTGELFF	TGTGCCAGCAGCCCCCTTCGGACCGGGGAGCTGTTTTTT
14	many	NA	TRBV5-1	TRBJ1-2	CASSLIPGDYGYTF	TGCGCCAGCAGCTTGATTCCCGGGGACTATGGCTACACCTTC
13	many	NA	TRBV6-1	TRBJ1-5	CASRFERDQPQHF	TGTGCCAGCAGGTTTGAGCGGGATCAGCCCCAGCATTTT
13	many	NA	TRBV30	TRBJ2-7	CAWSVGHNYEQYF	TGTGCCTGGAGTGTAGGGCACAACTACGAGCAGTACTTC
14	many	TRBD1	TRBV7-3	TRBJ1-1	CASSFGTGVTEAFF	TGTGCCAGCAGCTTCGGGACAGGGGTGACTGAAGCTTTCTTT
12	many	NA	TRBV30	TRBJ1-1	CAWSVIVTEAFF	TGTGCCTGGAGTGTAATAGTGACTGAAGCTTTCTTT
14	few	TRBD2	TRBV13	TRBJ2-7	CASSLRGETYEQYF	TGTGCCAGCAGCTTACGGGGGGAGACCTACGAGCAGTACTTC
12	many	NA	TRBV6-2/TRBV6-3	TRBJ2-2	CASRARTGELFF	TGTGCCAGCAGGGCGAGGACGGGGGAGCTGTTTTTT
13	many	NA	TRBV2	TRBJ2-5	CASSEQGQETQYF	TGTGCCAGCAGTGAGCAGGGCCAAGAGACCCAGTACTTC
13	many	TRBD1	TRBV6-2/TRBV6-3	TRBJ2-7	CATSWDRGYEQYF	TGTGCCACCAGCTGGGACAGGGGCTACGAGCAGTACTTC
14	few	NA	TRBV11-2	TRBJ2-4	CASSSRIAKNIQYF	TGTGCCAGCAGCTCACGAATAGCCAAAAACATTCAGTACTTC
13	few	NA	TRBV7-3	TRBJ1-2	CASSFSGAYGYTF	TGTGCCAGCAGCTTTTCAGGGGCCTATGGCTACACCTTC
16	NA	TRBD2	TRBV5-4	TRBJ2-5	CASSLMRGTSQETQYF	TGTGCCAGCAGCCTTATGCGGGGGACTTCTCAAGAGACCCAGTACTTC
13	many	NA	TRBV24-1	TRBJ2-5	CATSDSYQETQYF	TGTGCCACCAGTGACTCATACCAAGAGACCCAGTACTTC